This T cell receptor (beta chain) was profiled in a study of technical replicates of blood from a handful of donors. CDR3 length: 18 residues. Trimming removed 6 bases at V and 5 bases at J, with 23 bases between. Germline CDR1 reads SNHLY; CDR2 reads FYNNEI. The table came from immunoSEQ multiplex PCR; TCRdb's copy has only in-frame clones and leaves some out. Counted here are under 85,000 clones, roughly 96% occurring once; the ten biggest clones make up approximately 0.21%. The sequence was obtained from a human donor in good health. Input material: T cells isolated from PBMCs. V gene TRBV2 combines with J gene TRBJ2-6; D remains ambiguous. In DNA, the CDR3 is TGTGCCAGCAGAGCCCGCCCCCTATTGGTCGCTTGGGCCAACGTCCTGACTTTC. Translating gives CASRARPLLVAWANVLTF. The full variable domain, rest sourced from reference TRBV2 and TRBJ2-6, is EPEVTQTPSHQVTQMGQEVILRCVPISNHLYFYWYRQILGQKVEFLVSFYNNEISEKSEIFDDQFSVERPDGSNFTLKIRSTKLEDSAMYFCASRARPLLVAWANVLTFGAGSRLTVL.